This T cell receptor beta chain was sequenced for a study of blood T cell repertoires in COVID-19. This table comes from immunoSEQ multiplex PCR, and its TCRdb copy is limited to in-frame clones, with some not included. The sample has over 60,000 clones, about 88% seen once. The length of the CDR3 is 15 residues. CDR1 and CDR2 from the germline V gene are SGHDT and YYEEEE. V was pared by 1 base and J by 4 bases, with 3 bases of the junction left unmatched. This TCR was recovered from a man aged 55 to 70 with acute or convalescent COVID-19. The rearrangement links TRBV5-6 to TRBJ2-1; the match to TRBD2 covers 9 bases. The sequencing input was peripheral blood. The CDR3 is CASSLRLAGYNEQFF. The CDR3 DNA reads TGTGCCAGCAGCTTGCGTCTAGCGGGGTACAATGAGCAGTTCTTC.